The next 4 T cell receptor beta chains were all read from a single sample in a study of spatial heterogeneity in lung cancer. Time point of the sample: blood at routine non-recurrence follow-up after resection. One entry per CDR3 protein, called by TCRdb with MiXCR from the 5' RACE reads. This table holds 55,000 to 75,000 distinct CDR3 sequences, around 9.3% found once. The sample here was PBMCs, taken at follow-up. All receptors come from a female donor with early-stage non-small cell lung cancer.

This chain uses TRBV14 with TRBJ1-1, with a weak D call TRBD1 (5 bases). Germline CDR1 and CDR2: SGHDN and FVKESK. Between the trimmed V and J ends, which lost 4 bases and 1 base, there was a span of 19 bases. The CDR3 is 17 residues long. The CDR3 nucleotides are TGTGCCAGCAGCCCCAGACAGCTATCGATCTCGAACACTGAAGCTTTCTTT. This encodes CASSPRQLSISNTEAFF.

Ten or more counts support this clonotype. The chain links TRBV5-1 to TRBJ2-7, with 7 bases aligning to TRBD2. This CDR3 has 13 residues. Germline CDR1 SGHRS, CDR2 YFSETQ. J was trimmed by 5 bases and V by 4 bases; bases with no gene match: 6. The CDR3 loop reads CASSPGTTDEQYF. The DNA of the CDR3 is TGCGCCAGCAGCCCCGGGACTACCGACGAGCAGTACTTC.

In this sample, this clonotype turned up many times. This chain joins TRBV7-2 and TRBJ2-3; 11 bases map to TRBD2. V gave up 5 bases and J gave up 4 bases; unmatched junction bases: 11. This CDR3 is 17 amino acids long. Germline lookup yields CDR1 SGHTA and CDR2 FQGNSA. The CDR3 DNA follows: TGTGCCAGCAGCCCGGGGCGACTAGCGGGATGGTCAGATACGCAGTATTTT. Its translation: CASSPGRLAGWSDTQYF.

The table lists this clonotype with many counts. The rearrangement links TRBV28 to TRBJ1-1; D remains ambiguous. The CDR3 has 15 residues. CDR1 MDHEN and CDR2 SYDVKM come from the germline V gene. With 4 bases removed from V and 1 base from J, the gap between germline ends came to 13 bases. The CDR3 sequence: CASSSGSRANTEAFF. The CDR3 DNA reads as TGTGCCAGCAGTTCAGGCAGTCGCGCGAACACTGAAGCTTTCTTT.